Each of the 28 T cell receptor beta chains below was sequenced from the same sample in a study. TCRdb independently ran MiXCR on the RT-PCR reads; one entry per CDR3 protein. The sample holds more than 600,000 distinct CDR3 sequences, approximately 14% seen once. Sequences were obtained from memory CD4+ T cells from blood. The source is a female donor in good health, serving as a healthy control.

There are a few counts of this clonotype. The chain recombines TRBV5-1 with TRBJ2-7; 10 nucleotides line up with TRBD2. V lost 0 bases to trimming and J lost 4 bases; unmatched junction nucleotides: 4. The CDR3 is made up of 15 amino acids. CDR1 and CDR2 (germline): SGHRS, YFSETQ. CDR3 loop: CASSLETSGEYEQYF. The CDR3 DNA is TGCGCCAGCAGCTTGGAAACTAGCGGGGAATACGAGCAGTACTTC.

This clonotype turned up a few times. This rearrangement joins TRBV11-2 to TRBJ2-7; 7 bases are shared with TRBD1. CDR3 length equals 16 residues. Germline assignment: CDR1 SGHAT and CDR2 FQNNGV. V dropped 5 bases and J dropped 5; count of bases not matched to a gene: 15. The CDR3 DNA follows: TGTGCCAGCAGCCAGAGACCACCGACAGGGAACCACGAGCAGTACTTC. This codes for CASSQRPPTGNHEQYF. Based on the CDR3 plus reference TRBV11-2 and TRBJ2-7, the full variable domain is EAGVAQSPRYKIIEKRQSVAFWCNPISGHATLYWYQQILGQGPKLLIQFQNNGVVDDSQLPKDRFSAERLKGVDSTLKIQPAKLEDSAVYLCASSQRPPTGNHEQYFGPGTRLTVT.

CDR3 sequence reads: CASRYQVVSKQYF. The CDR3 bases are TGTGCCAGCAGGTACCAGGTTGTTAGTAAGCAGTACTTC. This rearrangement joins TRBV2 to TRBJ2-7; D unclear. Trimming left V 6 bases short and J 8 bases short, with 17 bases between. The CDR3 spans 13 residues. CDR1 is SNHLY and CDR2 is FYNNEI in the germline V gene.

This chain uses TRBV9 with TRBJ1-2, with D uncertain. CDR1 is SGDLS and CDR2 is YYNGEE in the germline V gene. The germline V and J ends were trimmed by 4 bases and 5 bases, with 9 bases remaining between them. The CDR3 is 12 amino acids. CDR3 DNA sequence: TGTGCCAGCAGCTCCCCGTTGTATGGCTACACCTTC. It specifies CASSSPLYGYTF.

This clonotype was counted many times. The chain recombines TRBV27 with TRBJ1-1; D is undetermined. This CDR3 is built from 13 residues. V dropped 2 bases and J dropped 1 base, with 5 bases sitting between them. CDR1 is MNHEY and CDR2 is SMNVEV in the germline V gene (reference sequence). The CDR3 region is CASSLMWNTEAFF. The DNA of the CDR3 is TGTGCCAGCAGTTTAATGTGGAACACTGAAGCTTTCTTT.

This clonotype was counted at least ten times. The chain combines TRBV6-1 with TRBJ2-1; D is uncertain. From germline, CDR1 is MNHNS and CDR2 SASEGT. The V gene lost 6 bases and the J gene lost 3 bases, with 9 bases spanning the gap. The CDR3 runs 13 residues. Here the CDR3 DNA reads TGTGCCAGCAGCCCGACAAACTACAATGAGCAGTTCTTC. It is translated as CASSPTNYNEQFF.

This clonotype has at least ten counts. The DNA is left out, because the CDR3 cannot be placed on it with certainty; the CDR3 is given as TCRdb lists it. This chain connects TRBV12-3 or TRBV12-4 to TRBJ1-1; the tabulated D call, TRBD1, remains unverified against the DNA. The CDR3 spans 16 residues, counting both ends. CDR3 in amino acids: CASSSAPGQGNTEAFF.

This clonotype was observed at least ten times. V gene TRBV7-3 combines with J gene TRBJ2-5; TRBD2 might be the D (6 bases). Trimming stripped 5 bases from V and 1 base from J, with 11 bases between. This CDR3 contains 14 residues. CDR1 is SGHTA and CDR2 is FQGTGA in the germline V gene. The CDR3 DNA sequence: TGTGCCAGCAGCATGTTTAGCGGCCAAGAGACCCAGTACTTC. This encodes CASSMFSGQETQYF.

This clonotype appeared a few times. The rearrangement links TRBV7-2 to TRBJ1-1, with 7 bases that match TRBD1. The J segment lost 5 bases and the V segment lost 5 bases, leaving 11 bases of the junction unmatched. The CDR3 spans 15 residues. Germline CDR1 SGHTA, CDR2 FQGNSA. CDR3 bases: TGTGCCAGCAGCCCCAGGGGGGAAGTGTGGACTGAAGCTTTCTTT. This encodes CASSPRGEVWTEAFF.

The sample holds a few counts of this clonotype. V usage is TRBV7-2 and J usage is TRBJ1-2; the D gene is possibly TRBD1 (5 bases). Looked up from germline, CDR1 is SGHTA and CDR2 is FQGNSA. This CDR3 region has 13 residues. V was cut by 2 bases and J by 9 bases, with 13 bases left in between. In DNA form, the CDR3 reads TGTGCCAGCAGCTTACTAGGGGAGGGCAGCTACACCTTC. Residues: CASSLLGEGSYTF.

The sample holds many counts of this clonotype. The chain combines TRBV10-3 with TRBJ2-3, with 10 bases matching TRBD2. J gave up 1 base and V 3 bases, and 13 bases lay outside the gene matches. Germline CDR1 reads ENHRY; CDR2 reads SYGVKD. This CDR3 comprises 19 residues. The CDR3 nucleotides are TGTGCCATCAGTGACGGACTAGCGGCAAATGGGTTTGGCACAGATACGCAGTATTTT. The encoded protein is CAISDGLAANGFGTDTQYF.

CDR3: CASRQGEGQPQHF. DNA for the CDR3: TGTGCCAGCAGACAGGGGGAGGGACAGCCCCAGCATTTT. The V gene is TRBV5-6, the J gene TRBJ1-5; 8 bases align to TRBD1. Germline trimming cut 5 bases from V and 7 bases from J; bases unmatched to any gene: 5. In germline, CDR1 is SGHDT, CDR2 YYEEEE. The CDR3 has 13 residues.

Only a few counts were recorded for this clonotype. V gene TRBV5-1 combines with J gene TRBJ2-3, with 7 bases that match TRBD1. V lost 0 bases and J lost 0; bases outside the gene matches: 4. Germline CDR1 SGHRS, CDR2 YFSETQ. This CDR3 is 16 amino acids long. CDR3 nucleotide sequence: TGCGCCAGCAGCTTGGTCTTGGGACAGAGCACAGATACGCAGTATTTT. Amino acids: CASSLVLGQSTDTQYF.

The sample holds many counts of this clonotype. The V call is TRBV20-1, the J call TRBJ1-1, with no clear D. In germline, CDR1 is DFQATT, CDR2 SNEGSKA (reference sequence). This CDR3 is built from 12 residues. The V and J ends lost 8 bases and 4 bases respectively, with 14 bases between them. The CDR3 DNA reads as TGCAGTCCCCGAGAGGGCTCCACTGAAGCTTTCTTT. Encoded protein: CSPREGSTEAFF.

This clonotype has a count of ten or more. This CDR3 reads CASSKAGLAQPDTQYF. CDR3 nucleotide sequence: TGTGCCAGCAGCAAAGCCGGACTAGCTCAGCCAGATACGCAGTATTTT. V and J are TRBV12-3 or TRBV12-4 and TRBJ2-3; TRBD2 agrees at 8 bases. V dropped 6 bases and J dropped 4; count of bases not matched to a gene: 12. CDR3 length equals 16 residues.

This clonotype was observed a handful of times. As DNA, the CDR3 is TGTGCCAGCAGCGCCTGGACTAGCGGGAGAGCCCAAGGGATTCAGTACTTC. The encoded protein is CASSAWTSGRAQGIQYF. The J gene is TRBJ2-4, the V gene TRBV4-2, with 13 bases lining up with TRBD2. The V segment lost 5 bases and the J segment 10 bases; nucleotides outside the gene matches: 14. This CDR3 spans 17 amino acids. CDR1 is LGHNA, CDR2 YNFKEQ, per germline.

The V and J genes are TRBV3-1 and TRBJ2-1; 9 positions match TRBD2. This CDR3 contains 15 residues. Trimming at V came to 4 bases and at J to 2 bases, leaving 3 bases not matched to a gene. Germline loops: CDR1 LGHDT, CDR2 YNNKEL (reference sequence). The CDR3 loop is CASSPSGDTYNEQFF. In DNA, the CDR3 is TGTGCCAGCAGCCCTAGCGGGGATACCTACAATGAGCAGTTCTTC.

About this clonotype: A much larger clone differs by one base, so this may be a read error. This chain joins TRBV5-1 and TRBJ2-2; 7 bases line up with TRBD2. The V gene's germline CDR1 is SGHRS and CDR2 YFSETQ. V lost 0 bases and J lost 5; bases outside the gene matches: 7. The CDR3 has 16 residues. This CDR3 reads CASSLGGRAGTGELFF. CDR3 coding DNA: TGCGCCAGCAGCTTGGGCGGTAGAGCGGGAACCGGGGAGCTGTTTTTT.

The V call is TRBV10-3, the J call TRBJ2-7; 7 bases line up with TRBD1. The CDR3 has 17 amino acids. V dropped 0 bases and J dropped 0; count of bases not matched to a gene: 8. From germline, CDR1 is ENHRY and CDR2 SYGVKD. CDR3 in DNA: TGTGCCATCAGTGAGTCATTAGTCGGGGACAGCTCCTACGAGCAGTACTTC. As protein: CAISESLVGDSSYEQYF.

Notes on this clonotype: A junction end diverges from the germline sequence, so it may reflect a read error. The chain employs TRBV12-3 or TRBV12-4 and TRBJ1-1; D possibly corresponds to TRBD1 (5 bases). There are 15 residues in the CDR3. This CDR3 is CASSLTTAGNTEAVF. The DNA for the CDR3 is TGTGCCAGCAGTTTAACGACAGCGGGGAACACTGAAGCTGTCTTT.

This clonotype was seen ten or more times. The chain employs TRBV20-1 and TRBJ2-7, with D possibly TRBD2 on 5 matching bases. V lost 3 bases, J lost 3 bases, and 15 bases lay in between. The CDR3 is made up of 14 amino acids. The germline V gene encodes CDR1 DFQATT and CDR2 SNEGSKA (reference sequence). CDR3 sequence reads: CSASRAIEGYEQYF. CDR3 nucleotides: TGCAGTGCTAGTAGAGCTATCGAGGGCTACGAGCAGTACTTC.

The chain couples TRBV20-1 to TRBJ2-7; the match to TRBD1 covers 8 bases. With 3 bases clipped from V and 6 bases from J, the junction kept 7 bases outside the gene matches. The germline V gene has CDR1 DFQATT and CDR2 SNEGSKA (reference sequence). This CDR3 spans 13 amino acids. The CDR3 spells CSARRTGQGEQYF. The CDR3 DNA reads TGCAGTGCTAGGAGGACAGGGCAAGGCGAGCAGTACTTC.

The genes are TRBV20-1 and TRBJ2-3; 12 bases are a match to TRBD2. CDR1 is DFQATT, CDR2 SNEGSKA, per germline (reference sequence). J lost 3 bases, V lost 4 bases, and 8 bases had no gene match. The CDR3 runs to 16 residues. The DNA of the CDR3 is TGCAGTGCTACCAACGAGGGACTAGCGGGTACAGATACGCAGTATTTT. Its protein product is CSATNEGLAGTDTQYF.

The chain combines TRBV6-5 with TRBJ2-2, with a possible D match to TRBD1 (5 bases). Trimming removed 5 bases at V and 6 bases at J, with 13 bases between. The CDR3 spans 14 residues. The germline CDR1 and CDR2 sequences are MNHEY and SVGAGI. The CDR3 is CASSPGHGSGELFF. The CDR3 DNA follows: TGTGCCAGCAGTCCAGGACACGGTTCCGGGGAGCTGTTTTTT.

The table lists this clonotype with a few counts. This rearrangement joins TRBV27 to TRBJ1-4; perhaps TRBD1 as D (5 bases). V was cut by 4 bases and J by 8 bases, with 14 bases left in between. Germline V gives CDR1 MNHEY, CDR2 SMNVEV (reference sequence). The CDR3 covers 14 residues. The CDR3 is CASSWRQGREKLFF. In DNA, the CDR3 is TGTGCCAGCAGTTGGCGGCAGGGACGGGAAAAACTGTTTTTT.

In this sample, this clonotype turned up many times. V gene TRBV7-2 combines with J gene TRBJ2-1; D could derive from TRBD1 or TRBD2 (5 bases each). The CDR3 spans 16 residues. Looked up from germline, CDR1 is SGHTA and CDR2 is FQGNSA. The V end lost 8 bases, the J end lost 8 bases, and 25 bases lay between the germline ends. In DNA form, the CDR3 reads TGTGCCAGCGACAGAAGTTGGGCGGGCGGTGGCGATGAGCAGTTCTTC. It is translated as CASDRSWAGGGDEQFF. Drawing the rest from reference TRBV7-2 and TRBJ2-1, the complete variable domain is GAGVSQSPSNKVTEKGKDVELRCDPISGHTALYWYRQSLGQGLEFLIYFQGNSAPDKSGLPSDRFSAERTGGSVSTLTIQRTQQEDSAVYLCASDRSWAGGGDEQFFGPGTRLTVL.

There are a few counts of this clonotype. The CDR3 DNA sequence: TGTGCCAGCACCTCAAGGGGTGGGACTGAAGCTTTCTTT. Amino acids: CASTSRGGTEAFF. The V and J genes are TRBV6-2 or TRBV6-3 and TRBJ1-1, with D possibly matching TRBD1 (5 bases). Trimming shortened V by 7 bases and J by 5 bases, and 14 bases separated the two germline ends. Per the germline V gene, CDR1 is MNHEY and CDR2 is SVGEGT. There are 13 residues in the CDR3.

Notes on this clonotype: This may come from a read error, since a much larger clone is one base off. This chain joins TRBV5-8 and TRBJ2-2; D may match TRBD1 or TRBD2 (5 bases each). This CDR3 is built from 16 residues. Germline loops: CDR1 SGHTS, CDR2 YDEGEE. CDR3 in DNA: TGTGCCAGCAGCTTGTTTGGGGGAGCGCCGACCGGGGATCTGTTTTTT. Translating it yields CASSLFGGAPTGDLFF.